This T cell receptor (beta chain) was sequenced in a study of blood T cells in healthy people across ages. Study results and caveats: A strong correlation between TCR beta diversity and naive T cell percentage was seen.

With regard to this clonotype: Its target is unknown.

The use of a sample-barcoded 5' primer and a J-beta primer mix characterized a second PCR of roughly 7 to 11 cycles. Each CDR3 protein gets one entry after TCRdb re-called the 5' RACE reads with MiXCR. The sample lists fewer than 900,000 distinct CDR3 sequences; 45% to 50% were seen once. The germline V gene encodes CDR1 SGHDN and CDR2 FVKESK. The CDR3 sequence is 16 residues long. Trimming took 3 bases from V and 11 from J; bases not matched to a gene: 14. Sequencing was carried out using blood. The receptor's source is a woman aged 55-70 years in good health. The V and J genes are TRBV14 and TRBJ2-5, with 11 bases matching TRBD2. The CDR3 loop is CASSHLETSGDNEQYF. DNA of the CDR3: TGTGCCAGCAGCCATCTGGAGACTAGCGGGGACAATGAGCAGTACTTC.